These 19 T cell receptor beta chains were sequenced from one sample in a study of T-cell reconstitution after alpha-beta-depleted transplantation in children. Molecular barcoding with unique molecular identifiers was used for the TCRbeta library. Each CDR3 protein is one row after TCRdb ran MiXCR on the PCR reads. The table shows some 640,000 distinct CDR3 sequences, with 16% occurring only once. This sample comprised PBMCs from the stem cell graft donor, obtained from the stem cell graft. Source of these receptors: a human donor who donated a stem cell graft to a child with acute myeloid leukemia.

Many counts were recorded for this clonotype. V is TRBV7-2 and J is TRBJ1-5, with 10 bases matching TRBD1. The V and J ends lost 4 bases and 7 bases, in that order; junction bases with no gene match: 4. Germline V gene data show CDR1 as SGHTA and CDR2 as FQGNSA. CDR3 length: 14 amino acids. This CDR3 reads CASSSTGGRQPQHF. CDR3 DNA sequence: TGTGCCAGCAGCTCGACAGGGGGCAGGCAGCCCCAGCATTTT.

V and J are TRBV5-1 and TRBJ2-1; 9 bases align to TRBD1. CDR3 length: 14 residues. The V segment lost 4 bases and the J segment 2 bases; nucleotides outside the gene matches: 1. Germline V gene sequence: CDR1 SGHRS, CDR2 YFSETQ. CDR3 sequence reads: CASSGTGPYNEQFF. CDR3 nucleotide sequence: TGCGCCAGCAGCGGGACAGGGCCCTACAATGAGCAGTTCTTC.

The table lists this clonotype with a few counts. The chain combines TRBV27 with TRBJ1-5; 7 bases are a match to TRBD1. This CDR3 is built from 14 residues. Germline V gene data show CDR1 as MNHEY and CDR2 as SMNVEV (reference sequence). J was trimmed by 6 bases and V by 5 bases; bases with no gene match: 7. The CDR3 is CASSPGTAIQPQHF. The CDR3 DNA reads as TGTGCCAGCAGTCCCGGGACAGCAATTCAGCCCCAGCATTTT.

This clonotype showed up just a few times. CDR3 protein: CASSYGTNQETQYF. DNA for the CDR3: TGTGCCAGCAGTTACGGGACAAACCAAGAGACCCAGTACTTC. The chain uses TRBV28 and TRBJ2-5; D perhaps matches TRBD1 (6 bases). CDR1 is MDHEN and CDR2 is SYDVKM in the germline V gene. This CDR3 has 14 amino acids. The V end lost 4 bases, the J end lost 0 bases, and 9 bases lay between the germline ends.

In its sample, this clonotype was seen many times. The chain has TRBV20-1 and TRBJ2-5, with D unresolved. With 5 bases removed from V and 2 bases from J, the gap between germline ends came to 18 bases. The CDR3 spans 15 residues. Germline V gene lookup returns CDR1 DFQATT and CDR2 SNEGSKA (reference sequence). As DNA, the CDR3 is TGCAGTGCTCCCAACACTTGGGCCAGTCAAGAGACCCAGTACTTC. This codes for CSAPNTWASQETQYF.

This clonotype was seen at least ten times. The J gene is TRBJ2-7, the V gene TRBV25-1; the D is unclear. The CDR3 extends over 11 amino acids. Germline-derived CDR1 and CDR2 are MGHDK and SYGVNS. V lost 6 bases to trimming and J lost 2 bases, with 5 bases between them. In DNA form, the CDR3 reads TGTGCCAGCAGCGCAGCCTACGAGCAGTACTTC. Protein product: CASSAAYEQYF.

The chain has TRBV3-1 and TRBJ2-3, with TRBD2 as a possible D gene (6 bases). V shed 6 bases and J shed 0 bases, with 19 bases lying between them. The germline V gene encodes CDR1 LGHDT and CDR2 YNNKEL (reference sequence). CDR3 length: 17 residues. The CDR3 coding sequence is TGTGCCAGCAGACCAAGGCTAGAGGCGGGGAGCACAGATACGCAGTATTTT. It yields the protein CASRPRLEAGSTDTQYF.

This chain joins TRBV4-2 and TRBJ2-5, with D unclear. The V and J ends lost 2 bases and 1 base respectively, with 5 bases between them. CDR3 length equals 13 residues. In germline, CDR1 is LGHNA, CDR2 YNFKEQ. In DNA form, the CDR3 reads TGTGCCAGCAGCCAAAAGCCCCAAGAGACCCAGTACTTC. It is translated as CASSQKPQETQYF.

V is TRBV25-1 and J is TRBJ1-6; D is undetermined. This CDR3 is 15 amino acids long. V gave up 0 bases and J gave up 8 bases, with 11 bases separating them. Germline V lookup: CDR1 MGHDK, CDR2 SYGVNS. The CDR3 loop is CASSEYGSSYSPLHF. The CDR3, as DNA: TGTGCCAGCAGTGAATATGGTTCCAGTTATTCACCCCTCCACTTT.

This clonotype was picked up a small number of times. The gene calls are TRBV5-6 and TRBJ1-1; TRBD1 is a possible D gene (5 bases). CDR3 size: 13 residues. V was pared by 2 bases and J by 6 bases, with 11 bases between. Germline loops: CDR1 SGHDT, CDR2 YYEEEE. CDR3 sequence (DNA): TGTGCCAGCAGCTTAGGATGGACATCTGAAGCTTTCTTT. Its translation: CASSLGWTSEAFF.

This clonotype was seen a few times. The chain links TRBV9 to TRBJ2-1; D unresolved. CDR1 is SGDLS and CDR2 is YYNGEE in the germline V gene. The V end was cut by 2 bases, the J end by 3 bases, with 21 bases between. The CDR3 contains 18 residues. The CDR3 here is CASSVSERADGVYNEQFF. The CDR3 nucleotides are TGTGCCAGCAGCGTTTCCGAACGAGCAGATGGGGTCTACAATGAGCAGTTCTTC.

Comments on this clonotype: Likely a read error: the CDR3 ends without its conserved phenylalanine or tryptophan. The chain recombines TRBV7-2 with TRBJ2-1; D remains ambiguous. Germline loops: CDR1 SGHTA, CDR2 FQGNSA. The CDR3 covers 12 residues. V was trimmed by 6 bases and J by 4 bases, leaving 7 bases between them. The CDR3 nucleotides read TGTGCCAGCAGTCCCTTGTACAATGAGCAGTTCGTC. Translated: CASSPLYNEQFV.

The V and J genes are TRBV5-1 and TRBJ2-1; possibly TRBD1 for D (6 bases). The germline CDR1 and CDR2 sequences are SGHRS and YFSETQ. Trimming cost V 4 bases and J 6 bases, with 17 bases left between them. The CDR3 is 15 amino acids. The CDR3 protein is CASSEETAGVNEQFF. CDR3 in DNA: TGCGCCAGCAGCGAGGAGACGGCAGGGGTCAATGAGCAGTTCTTC.

This clonotype was seen only a few times. The rearrangement links TRBV20-1 to TRBJ1-1; maybe TRBD1 (5 bases). The germline CDR1 and CDR2 sequences are DFQATT and SNEGSKA (reference sequence). Between the trimmed V and J ends, which lost 4 bases and 1 base, there was a span of 13 bases. The CDR3 runs to 14 residues. DNA for the CDR3: TGCAGTGCTACATCAGGGAGTGGGAACACTGAAGCTTTCTTT. Amino acid sequence: CSATSGSGNTEAFF.

A few counts support this clonotype. The chain is built from TRBV6-1 and TRBJ1-6; D gene ambiguous. CDR1 and CDR2 from the germline V gene are MNHNS and SASEGT. V gave up 3 bases and J gave up 10 bases, with 16 bases separating them. The CDR3 has 15 residues. The CDR3 DNA follows: TGTGCCAGCAGTGATAAACCGGGAGTTGTCTCACCCCTCCACTTT. Its protein product is CASSDKPGVVSPLHF.

This clonotype was counted only a few times. The chain uses TRBV6-1 and TRBJ1-2; D perhaps matches TRBD1 (5 bases). The ends were cut back, 4 bases at V and 2 bases at J, with 17 bases in the middle. The length of the CDR3 is 16 residues. The V gene's germline CDR1 is MNHNS and CDR2 SASEGT. The CDR3 region has the DNA TGTGCCAGCAGTGGATACGGGGGGAAGAGAAACTATGGCTACACCTTC. Amino acids: CASSGYGGKRNYGYTF.

This clonotype was found once. V usage is TRBV12-3 or TRBV12-4 and J usage is TRBJ2-6, with D tentatively TRBD1 (5 bases). The CDR3 covers 17 residues. V dropped 8 bases and J dropped 0 bases, with 17 bases sitting between them. Here the CDR3 reads CASEPWGRPSGANVLTF. The DNA for the CDR3 is TGTGCCAGCGAGCCCTGGGGCAGGCCCTCTGGGGCCAACGTCCTGACTTTC.

This clonotype was detected many times. The chain is built from TRBV4-3 and TRBJ1-1, with 7 bases that match TRBD1. The CDR3 runs to 13 residues. CDR1 and CDR2 from the germline V gene are LGHNA and YSLEER. The junction had 4 bases not matched to a gene; V was cut back by 0 bases and J by 9 bases. The CDR3 region has the DNA TGCGCCAGCAGCCAAGATACAGGGGTTCAAGCTTTCTTT. The encoded protein is CASSQDTGVQAFF.

This clonotype was detected many times. The rearrangement joins TRBV12-3 or TRBV12-4 to TRBJ1-1; D is uncertain. Trimming left V 6 bases short and J 2 bases short, with 10 bases between. The CDR3 is made up of 13 amino acids. The DNA for the CDR3 is TGTGCCAGCAGCCATGGGCCTAACACTGAAGCTTTCTTT. It codes for CASSHGPNTEAFF.